Presented here are 20 T cell receptor beta chains from one specimen sequenced in a study of T cells in Graves' hyperthyroidism and ophthalmopathy (dated by TCRdb to between 2018 and 2021). Library prep was done by multiplex PCR. Sequenced on an Illumina HiSeq 2000. The TCR beta CDR3 regions were amplified from RNA transcripts. For the first round of RT-PCR on the TCR CDR3, the HTBI primer set was used together with the Qiagen OneStep RT-PCR kit. The public reads were quality trimmed at Q25 with fastp and then assembled into clones with MiXCR by TCRdb, keeping productive beta chains. When rows share a CDR3 protein, they turn into one entry using the most common DNA and genes. The sample has around 520,000 distinct CDR3 sequences on record, 14% of them singletons. Clones ranked in the top ten supply about 15% of the sample. What was sequenced was blood. The receptors were sampled from a woman in her 40s with Graves' hyperthyroidism.

In this sample, this clonotype turned up many times. This chain links TRBV7-2 with TRBJ1-2, with 7 bases matching TRBD1. This CDR3 region has 16 residues. Trimming at V came to 0 bases and at J to 8 bases, leaving 12 bases not matched to a gene. Per germline, CDR1 SGHTA and CDR2 FQGNSA. CDR3 coding DNA: TGTGCCAGCAGCTTAGCTGTACCGACAGGGTACGACGGCTACACCTTC. Its protein product is CASSLAVPTGYDGYTF. The full variable domain, with the rest looked up from reference TRBV7-2 and TRBJ1-2, is GAGVSQSPSNKVTEKGKDVELRCDPISGHTALYWYRQSLGQGLEFLIYFQGNSAPDKSGLPSDRFSAERTGGSVSTLTIQRTQQEDSAVYLCASSLAVPTGYDGYTFGSGTRLTVV.

This clonotype was detected only a few times. V and J are TRBV10-3 and TRBJ2-6, with D maybe TRBD2 (5 bases). V lost 6 bases, J lost 4 bases, and 22 bases lay in between. Germline CDR1 reads ENHRY; CDR2 reads SYGVKD. CDR3 size: 18 residues. The CDR3 loop reads CAISEPGGRALGANVLTF. As DNA, the CDR3 is TGTGCCATCAGCGAACCTGGAGGACGCGCGTTGGGGGCCAACGTCCTGACTTTC.

The V call is TRBV4-1, the J call TRBJ2-4; D is undetermined. Germline V gives CDR1 MGHRA, CDR2 YSYEKL. V dropped 2 bases and J dropped 4 bases, with 6 bases sitting between them. The CDR3 totals 13 residues. CDR3 DNA sequence: TGCGCCAGCAGCCAATATGGGAAAAACATTCAGTACTTC. It codes for CASSQYGKNIQYF.

This clonotype was counted many times. The gene calls are TRBV28 and TRBJ1-2; 7 bases fit TRBD1. The CDR3 has 14 residues. CDR1 and CDR2 (germline): MDHEN, SYDVKM. Unmatched junction bases numbered 8, after V lost 6 bases and J lost 4 bases. CDR3 bases: TGTGCCAGCAGGGGCGACAGGGCGGTCTATGGCTACACCTTC. Encoded protein: CASRGDRAVYGYTF.

The CDR3 coding sequence is TGTGCCAGCAGTTACCCCTTTGGACGGAATCAATATGGCTACACCTTC. Protein product: CASSYPFGRNQYGYTF. The J gene is TRBJ1-2, the V gene TRBV6-2 or TRBV6-3; no clear D. Trimming removed 2 bases from V and 5 bases from J, with 18 bases in between. Germline loops: CDR1 MNHEY, CDR2 SVGEGT. The CDR3 extends over 16 amino acids.

The chain uses TRBV13 and TRBJ2-7; the match to TRBD1 covers 10 bases. Germline-derived CDR1 and CDR2 are PRHDT and FYEKMQ (reference sequence). The V gene end was trimmed by 7 bases and the J gene end by 1 base; junction bases not matched to a gene: 10. The CDR3 has 16 amino acids. Written as DNA, the CDR3 is TGTGCCAGCACCCGAGGGGGACAGGGGATTTCCTACGAGCAGTACTTC. Protein sequence: CASTRGGQGISYEQYF.

The chain has TRBV19 and TRBJ1-5; D gene uncertain. Trimming took 1 base from V and 3 from J, leaving 13 bases between them. The CDR3 has 16 amino acids. From germline, CDR1 is LNHDA and CDR2 SQIVND (reference sequence). CDR3 in DNA: TGTGCCAGTAGTATAGCTCCAGCGAGATTCAATCAGCCCCAGCATTTT. This codes for CASSIAPARFNQPQHF.

The chain recombines TRBV10-3 with TRBJ2-1; 13 bases agree with TRBD2. The CDR3 loop spans 16 amino acids. V gave up 0 bases and J gave up 5 bases; unmatched junction bases: 1. Germline-derived CDR1 and CDR2 are ENHRY and SYGVKD. CDR3 region: CAISESGTSGNNEQFF. CDR3 coding DNA: TGTGCCATCAGTGAGTCGGGGACTAGCGGGAACAATGAGCAGTTCTTC.

This clonotype was seen repeatedly, ten times or more. The V call is TRBV29-1, the J call TRBJ2-5, with TRBD2 identical over 9 bases. There are 14 residues in the CDR3. Germline-derived CDR1 and CDR2 are SQVTM and ANQGSEA. After removal of 4 bases from V and 1 base from J, the junction contained 4 bases not matched to a gene. CDR3 in amino acids: CSVGRTSAQETQYF. In DNA form, the CDR3 reads TGCAGCGTTGGACGGACTAGCGCCCAAGAGACCCAGTACTTC.

This clonotype has just a few counts. The chain is built from TRBV15 and TRBJ1-2; D is unclear. Germline values: CDR1 LNHNV, CDR2 YYDKDF (reference sequence). The germline V and J ends were trimmed by 5 bases and 8 bases, with 12 bases remaining between them. This CDR3 contains 12 residues. CDR3 nucleotides: TGTGCCACCAGCTCAATGGGAGTAGGCTACACCTTC. Amino acids: CATSSMGVGYTF.

This chain uses TRBV5-6 with TRBJ2-7; tentatively, D is TRBD1 (6 bases). The germline gives CDR1 SGHDT, CDR2 YYEEEE. CDR3 length: 15 amino acids. The V and J ends lost 4 bases and 5 bases respectively, with 19 bases between them. CDR3 loop: CASSTRQVASDEQYF. The CDR3 DNA sequence: TGTGCCAGCAGCACCCGACAGGTGGCTAGTGACGAGCAGTACTTC.

In the case of this clonotype: This may come from a read error, since a much larger clone is one base off. The V gene is TRBV6-1, the J gene TRBJ2-7, with D possibly being TRBD1 (7 bases). CDR1 is MNHNS and CDR2 is SASEGT in the germline V gene. The CDR3 length is 15 residues. V shed 4 bases and J shed 6 bases, with 19 bases lying between them. CDR3 residues: CASSVSPGAGGEQYF. CDR3 sequence (DNA): TGTGCCAGCAGTGTTTCCCCGGGGGCAGGGGGCGAGCAGTACTTC.

The sample holds a few counts of this clonotype. The chain uses TRBV9 and TRBJ2-1, with D perhaps TRBD2 (5 bases). The CDR3 totals 13 residues. Looked up from germline, CDR1 is SGDLS and CDR2 is YYNGEE. V gave up 0 bases and J gave up 9 bases, with 10 bases separating them. The chain's CDR3 is CASSVVLEGEQFF. In DNA, the CDR3 is TGTGCCAGCAGCGTAGTACTAGAGGGTGAGCAGTTCTTC.

This clonotype was detected many times. The chain is built from TRBV28 and TRBJ1-1; 9 positions agree with TRBD1. Losses at the gene ends were 6 bases for V and 11 bases for J; bases not matched to a gene: 7. The germline V gene has CDR1 MDHEN and CDR2 SYDVKM. The CDR3 has 12 amino acids. CDR3 amino acids: CASRLGQGGAFF. For the CDR3, the DNA is TGTGCCAGCAGGCTGGGACAGGGCGGGGCTTTCTTT.

This clonotype was counted many times. The chain carries TRBV20-1 and TRBJ1-2; tentatively, D is TRBD1 (5 bases). This CDR3 spans 12 amino acids. Trimming pared 6 bases from V and 7 bases from J, leaving 15 bases between. Germline V gene data show CDR1 as DFQATT and CDR2 as SNEGSKA (reference sequence). CDR3 nucleotide sequence: TGCAGTGCGACAACCAGGGTTTCTGGCTACACCTTC. As protein: CSATTRVSGYTF.

V gene TRBV20-1 combines with J gene TRBJ2-7; TRBD2 matches at 10 bases. The CDR3 spans 15 residues. Germline V CDR1 and CDR2: DFQATT, SNEGSKA (reference sequence). The trim removed 0 bases at V and 6 bases at J, leaving 8 bases unmatched. CDR3 sequence: CSARDPASGSGEQYF. The DNA of the CDR3 is TGCAGTGCTAGAGATCCGGCTAGCGGGAGCGGCGAGCAGTACTTC.

This clonotype was found a few times. The chain has TRBV20-1 and TRBJ1-2; 8 nucleotides agree with TRBD1. This CDR3 comprises 17 residues. Germline CDR1 reads DFQATT; CDR2 reads SNEGSKA (reference sequence). Losses at the gene ends were 0 bases for V and 5 bases for J; bases not matched to a gene: 14. The CDR3 DNA reads TGCAGTGCTAGAGATTATTTGGGACAGGACTCGAGATATGGCTACACCTTC. Translation gives CSARDYLGQDSRYGYTF.

This clonotype was detected many times. The junction shows a germline mismatch at one end, possibly a read error. The rearrangement joins TRBV11-2 to TRBJ1-2; D is uncertain. Looked up from germline, CDR1 is SGHAT and CDR2 is FQNNGV. CDR3 length: 13 residues. CDR3 in amino acids: CASSLGRSYGYTF. The CDR3 nucleotides are TGTGCCAGCAGTTTAGGGAGATCCTATGGCTACACCTTC.

This clonotype showed up many times. This chain uses TRBV9 with TRBJ1-2, with 8 bases fitting TRBD1. Germline lookup yields CDR1 SGDLS and CDR2 YYNGEE. The CDR3 runs 16 residues. V lost 3 bases and J lost 4; bases outside the gene matches: 11. The CDR3 reads CASSAPTGEVTYGYTF. CDR3 DNA: TGTGCCAGCAGCGCCCCGACAGGGGAAGTTACCTATGGCTACACCTTC.

This chain uses TRBV7-9 with TRBJ2-1, with 12 bases identical to TRBD2. The germline V gene encodes CDR1 SEHNR and CDR2 FQNEAQ (reference sequence). This CDR3 contains 20 residues. V shed 1 base and J 7 bases; nucleotides not matched to a gene: 17. The CDR3 sequence is CASSLGPGLAGKGKGNEQFF. The CDR3 DNA reads TGTGCCAGCAGCTTAGGTCCAGGACTAGCGGGAAAGGGAAAAGGGAATGAGCAGTTCTTC.